This is a list of T cell receptor beta chains from one sample in a study of T-cell reconstitution after alpha-beta-depleted transplantation in children. MiXCR was run by TCRdb on the PCR reads, yielding one entry per CDR3 protein. The data hold fewer than 250,000 distinct CDR3 sequences, with around a sixth observed a single time. The input for sequencing was PBMCs, mostly from graft donor cells, taken 360 days after TCRalphabeta/CD19-depleted stem cell transplant. These receptors were taken from a male patient between 2 and 10 years old who had a stem cell transplant for acute lymphoblastic leukemia, so the T cells may come from the graft donor. Each CDR3 is given with its conserved first and last residue. D genes are given only for firm matches. Part of the rows lack a size; the others show once, few, many or a class for expanded clones.

cdr3_length j_call clone_size d_call v_call cdr3_aa cdr3_nt
14 TRBJ2-1 NA NA TRBV7-9 CASSLAPSDGEQFF TGTGCCAGCAGCTTAGCGCCTAGCGACGGTGAGCAGTTCTTC
14 TRBJ2-3 few TRBD1 TRBV5-1 CASSWGTVTDTQYF TGCGCCAGCAGCTGGGGGACAGTCACAGATACGCAGTATTTT
13 TRBJ1-2 few TRBD1 TRBV5-1 CASSLDRGRGYTF TGCGCCAGCAGCTTGGACAGGGGGCGCGGCTACACCTTC
13 TRBJ2-1 few TRBD1 TRBV10-1 CASSRTGRNEQFF TGCGCCAGCAGCCGGACAGGGAGGAATGAGCAGTTCTTC
13 TRBJ2-3 NA NA TRBV25-1 CASRDRSTDTQYF TGTGCCAGCAGGGACAGAAGCACAGATACGCAGTATTTT
15 TRBJ2-5 few TRBD1 TRBV5-1 CASSPDRGDQETQYF TGCGCCAGCAGTCCGGACAGGGGAGACCAAGAGACCCAGTACTTC
15 TRBJ2-5 NA TRBD2 TRBV11-2 CASSHRTSAQETQYF TGTGCCAGCAGCCACAGGACTAGCGCGCAAGAGACCCAGTACTTC
18 TRBJ2-1 few NA TRBV4-1 CASSPGLGLGVSYNEQFF TGCGCCAGCAGCCCAGGTCTGGGTCTCGGGGTCTCCTACAATGAGCAGTTCTTC
14 TRBJ2-7 few NA TRBV7-2 CASSLARQSYEQYF TGTGCCAGCAGCTTAGCGCGACAGTCCTACGAGCAGTACTTC
14 TRBJ2-5 NA NA TRBV10-3 CAISDEGFLAWQYF TGTGCCATCAGTGATGAAGGTTTCCTCGCATGGCAGTACTTC
16 TRBJ2-2 few NA TRBV7-2 CASRRMAGLNTGELFF TGTGCCAGCAGGAGGATGGCAGGTCTGAACACCGGGGAGCTGTTTTTT
15 TRBJ2-7 many NA TRBV7-9 CASSLSGEASYEQYF TGTGCCAGCAGCTTATCCGGGGAGGCCTCCTACGAGCAGTACTTC
13 TRBJ2-1 NA NA TRBV12-3/TRBV12-4 CASSTTGFSEQFF TGTGCCAGCAGCACGACAGGTTTCAGCGAGCAGTTCTTC
15 TRBJ2-4 NA NA TRBV5-6 CASSGDYGSKNIQYF TGTGCCAGCAGCGGCGATTATGGATCTAAAAACATTCAGTACTTC
15 TRBJ2-2 NA TRBD1 TRBV5-1 CASRRPGQSTGELFF TGCGCCAGCAGGAGGCCGGGACAGAGCACCGGGGAGCTGTTTTTT
14 TRBJ1-4 few NA TRBV27 CASSSRGQPEKLFF TGTGCCAGCAGTTCCCGAGGACAACCTGAAAAACTGTTTTTT
13 TRBJ1-2 few NA TRBV12-3/TRBV12-4 CASTRGRADGYTF TGTGCCAGCACCCGGGGGAGGGCTGATGGCTACACCTTC
15 TRBJ2-1 NA TRBD1 TRBV10-3 CAISWDRVYYNEQFF TGTGCCATCAGCTGGGACAGGGTCTACTACAATGAGCAGTTCTTC
17 TRBJ2-1 NA TRBD1 TRBV13 CASSFKTGTSPYNEQFF TGTGCCAGCAGCTTTAAGACAGGGACCTCCCCCTACAATGAGCAGTTCTTC
19 TRBJ2-3 NA TRBD2 TRBV6-2/TRBV6-3 CASSYGGLAGGPSADTQYF TGTGCCAGCAGTTACGGAGGACTAGCGGGGGGGCCATCCGCAGATACGCAGTATTTT
15 TRBJ1-3 NA NA TRBV4-3 CASSQSLNPGNTIYF TGCGCCAGCAGCCAATCCCTAAATCCTGGAAACACCATATATTTT
15 TRBJ1-1 few NA TRBV2 CASSEVPGLNTEAFF TGTGCCAGCAGTGAGGTCCCCGGGCTGAACACTGAAGCTTTCTTT
15 TRBJ2-1 NA NA TRBV15 CATSGGRGRGNEQFF TGTGCCACCAGCGGGGGCCGGGGGCGCGGGAATGAGCAGTTCTTC
19 TRBJ2-5 few NA TRBV12-3/TRBV12-4 CASSLAFPGTHPNHKTQYF TGTGCCAGCAGTTTAGCCTTTCCTGGGACGCATCCAAATCACAAGACCCAGTACTTC
18 TRBJ2-6 few NA TRBV28 CASSFLVGGPSGANVLTF TGTGCCAGCAGTTTCCTTGTTGGGGGGCCCTCTGGGGCCAACGTCCTGACTTTC
17 TRBJ1-3 many TRBD1 TRBV7-6 CASSLGGTALSGNTIYF TGTGCCAGCAGCTTAGGGGGGACAGCACTCTCTGGAAACACCATATATTTT
15 TRBJ2-1 many TRBD2 TRBV29-1 CSVDRRLAGVGEQFF TGCAGCGTTGATCGGCGACTAGCGGGAGTAGGTGAGCAGTTCTTC
14 TRBJ1-1 NA NA TRBV7-9 CASSLTDSDTEAFF TGTGCCAGCAGCTTAACAGATTCTGACACTGAAGCTTTCTTT
16 TRBJ2-1 many NA TRBV2 CASSEAPGDSYNEQFF TGTGCCAGCAGTGAAGCGCCGGGGGACTCCTACAATGAGCAGTTCTTC
12 TRBJ2-5 NA NA TRBV28 CASSTARETQYF TGTGCCAGCTCCACGGCCCGGGAGACCCAGTACTTC
14 TRBJ2-7 NA TRBD1 TRBV7-9 CASSPQGFPYEQYF TGTGCCAGCAGCCCACAGGGGTTTCCCTACGAGCAGTACTTC
12 TRBJ1-2 few TRBD1 TRBV4-1 CASGPPTGGYTF TGCGCCAGCGGCCCACCGACAGGGGGCTACACCTTC
15 TRBJ2-3 few TRBD1 TRBV4-3 CASRLGQGAGDTQYF TGCGCCAGCAGACTCGGACAGGGGGCAGGAGATACGCAGTATTTT
15 TRBJ1-2 NA NA TRBV7-2 CASSSNGVTVYGYTF TGTGCCAGCAGCTCAAATGGGGTGACAGTCTATGGCTACACCTTC
15 TRBJ2-5 NA TRBD2 TRBV7-2 CASSFPRAGGETQYF TGTGCCAGCAGCTTTCCCCGAGCGGGAGGAGAGACCCAGTACTTC
15 TRBJ1-3 few NA TRBV6-1 CASGIGSGSGNTIYF TGTGCAAGCGGTATTGGGTCGGGTTCTGGAAACACCATATATTTT
17 TRBJ1-5 few NA TRBV27 CASGEVEERADNQPQHF TGTGCCAGCGGGGAAGTCGAGGAGAGGGCGGACAATCAGCCCCAGCATTTT
15 TRBJ2-3 few TRBD1 TRBV7-8 CASSLNRGETDTQYF TGTGCCAGCAGCTTGAACAGGGGGGAGACAGATACGCAGTATTTT
11 TRBJ2-1 NA NA TRBV29-1 CSATLNNEQFF TGCAGCGCTACCTTAAACAATGAGCAGTTCTTC
13 TRBJ1-1 few NA TRBV10-3 CAIRPGASGEAFF TGTGCCATCCGTCCGGGGGCCAGCGGGGAAGCTTTCTTT
14 TRBJ2-7 NA NA TRBV14 CASSPNRVGYEQYF TGTGCCAGCAGCCCTAACAGGGTAGGCTACGAGCAGTACTTC
16 TRBJ2-1 NA TRBD1 TRBV7-2 CASSLGGARGYDEQFF TGTGCCAGCAGCTTAGGAGGGGCCAGGGGGTACGATGAGCAGTTCTTC
12 TRBJ2-5 NA NA TRBV7-2 CASSFERETQYF TGTGCCAGCAGCTTCGAGCGAGAGACCCAGTACTTC
12 TRBJ1-6 few NA TRBV12-3/TRBV12-4 CASSLAGSPLHF TGTGCCAGCAGCCTTGCGGGGTCACCCCTCCACTTT
17 TRBJ2-3 NA TRBD2 TRBV12-3/TRBV12-4 CASSFSRGGSRTDTQYF TGTGCCAGCAGTTTTTCTCGGGGGGGTTCCCGCACAGATACGCAGTATTTT
16 TRBJ2-1 many NA TRBV6-4 CASSAQAPGQYNEQFF TGTGCCAGCAGTGCTCAGGCCCCGGGACAATACAATGAGCAGTTCTTC
15 TRBJ2-5 NA NA TRBV29-1 CSVEFIPTSIETQYF TGCAGCGTTGAGTTCATTCCGACATCAATAGAGACCCAGTACTTC
15 TRBJ2-5 many TRBD2 TRBV4-3 CASSQGWTSRETQYF TGCGCCAGCAGCCAAGGATGGACTAGCCGTGAGACCCAGTACTTC
16 TRBJ2-2 NA NA TRBV14 CASRISGGSKSGELFF TGTGCCAGCAGAATTAGCGGAGGATCCAAATCCGGGGAGCTGTTTTTT
13 TRBJ2-2 NA TRBD1 TRBV5-1 CASPGQGTGELFF TGCGCCAGCCCCGGACAGGGGACCGGGGAGCTGTTTTTT
15 TRBJ2-1 NA NA TRBV11-2 CASSLQRDRIFEQFF TGTGCCAGCAGCTTACAGCGGGACAGAATCTTTGAGCAGTTCTTC
20 TRBJ2-6 NA NA TRBV21-1 CASSVLLTGLFFSGANVLTF TGTGCCAGCAGTGTACTACTGACAGGGCTTTTTTTCTCTGGGGCCAACGTCCTGACTTTC
16 TRBJ2-3 NA TRBD2 TRBV11-2 CASVTQRGLLTDTQYF TGTGCCAGCGTTACCCAGCGGGGATTACTCACAGATACGCAGTATTTT
10 TRBJ2-1 many NA TRBV6-2/TRBV6-3 CASEGGAWFF TGTGCCAGCGAGGGGGGGGCCTGGTTCTTC
13 TRBJ2-3 NA TRBD2 TRBV7-2 CASSFGLVDTQYF TGTGCCAGCAGCTTCGGACTAGTCGATACGCAGTATTTT